This T cell receptor (beta chain) stems from a study of T cell changes during pregnancy in multiple sclerosis. Profiling relied on immunoSEQ multiplex PCR, and the TCRdb table lists in-frame clones only, not all of them. The sample comprises about 53,000 clones, roughly nine tenths of which are singletons, and approximately 2.8% rests with the top ten. CDR1 is LGHNA and CDR2 is YSLEER in the germline V gene. The CDR3 covers 14 residues. The V end was cut by 0 bases, the J end by 2 bases, with 7 bases between. The source material was CD8+ T cells from peripheral blood mononuclear cells, sampled before pregnancy. The chain joins TRBV4-3 to TRBJ1-2; D is unclear. The receptor's source is a female donor with multiple sclerosis, enrolled in a pregnancy study. The CDR3 bases are TGCGCCAGCAGCCAAGAATTCTCCAACTATGGCTACACCTTC. The encoded protein is CASSQEFSNYGYTF.